The present T cell receptor beta chain was sequenced within a study of blood T cell repertoires in COVID-19. About the study: Italy, Spain and the United States were the sources of the convalescent and acute COVID-19 samples. PBMCs, B-cell-depleted T cells, or T cells were the source of the cDNA or gDNA that made up the material.

This CDR3 region has 14 residues. Germline V gene sequence: CDR1 SEHNR, CDR2 FQNEAQ (reference sequence). Trimming at V came to 5 bases and at J to 7 bases, leaving 8 bases not matched to a gene. In the authors' workflow: Amplification of reference gene primers provided the estimated nucleated cell counts. Method: immunoSEQ multiplex PCR; TCRdb's copy keeps in-frame clones and lacks some. V and J calls and clone size are those listed in that table; D and trimming were worked out from the DNA. The table shows 130,000 or so clones, with over 75% occurring only once. The receptor's source is a man in his 60s with active or convalescent COVID-19. The chain carries TRBV7-9 and TRBJ1-5, with TRBD1 identical over 7 bases. The sample was peripheral blood. The CDR3 protein is CASSRDRDGQPQHF. CDR3 nucleotide sequence: TGTGCCAGCAGCCGAGACAGGGATGGGCAGCCCCAGCATTTT.